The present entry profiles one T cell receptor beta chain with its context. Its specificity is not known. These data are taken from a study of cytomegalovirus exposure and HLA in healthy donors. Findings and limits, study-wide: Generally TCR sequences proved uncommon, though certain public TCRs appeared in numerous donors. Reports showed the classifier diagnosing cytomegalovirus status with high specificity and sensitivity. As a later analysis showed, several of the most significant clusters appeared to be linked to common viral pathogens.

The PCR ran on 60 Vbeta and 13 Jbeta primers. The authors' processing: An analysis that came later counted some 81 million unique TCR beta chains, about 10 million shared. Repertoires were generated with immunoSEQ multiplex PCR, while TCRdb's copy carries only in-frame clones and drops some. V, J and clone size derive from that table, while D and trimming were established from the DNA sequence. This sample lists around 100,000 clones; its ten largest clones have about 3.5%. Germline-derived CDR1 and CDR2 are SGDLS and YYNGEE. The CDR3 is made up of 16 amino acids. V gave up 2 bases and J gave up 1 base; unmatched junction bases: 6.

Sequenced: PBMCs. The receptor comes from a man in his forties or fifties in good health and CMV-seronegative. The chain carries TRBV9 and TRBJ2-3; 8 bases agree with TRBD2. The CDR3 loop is CASSVGLASGTDTQYF. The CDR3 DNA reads TGTGCCAGCAGCGTCGGACTAGCCTCAGGCACAGATACGCAGTATTTT.